This T cell receptor (beta chain) was recorded in a study of tumor-infiltrating lymphocytes in primary liver carcinoma. In the study overall: The patients included men and women who were aged 30 to 69 years.

Unsorted whole blood yielded blood RNA, and germline DNA was extracted as well. Donors were untreated and chronically infected with HBV. With a constant-region primer, TCR beta cDNA was made from approximately 520 ng of total RNA. Three nested multiplex PCR rounds of slightly modified ARM-PCR generated TCR beta libraries. The first two PCR rounds used TRBV1-TRBV30 forward primers with a C-beta reverse primer, 10 to 11 cycles each. TCRdb called the multiplex PCR reads again in MiXCR, with one record for every CDR3 protein. The sample consists of approximately 310,000 distinct CDR3 sequences, about 60% of them appearing once. V lost 1 base to trimming and J lost 0 bases, with 6 bases between them. CDR3 length equals 15 residues. Germline assignment: CDR1 SEHNR and CDR2 FQNEAQ (reference sequence).

The sample taken for sequencing was peripheral blood. This clonotype was sampled from a middle-aged man with primary liver carcinoma and hepatitis B virus infection. This chain connects TRBV7-9 to TRBJ1-4; D not certain. CDR3 in amino acids: CASSLEAATNEKLFF. The CDR3 DNA reads as TGTGCCAGCAGCTTAGAGGCAGCAACTAATGAAAAACTGTTTTTT.